This T cell receptor beta chain was identified during a study of blood T cells in healthy people across ages. Study as a whole: About one barcoded beta molecule per two T cells was the capture yield of template switching.

A J-beta primer mix and a sample-barcoded 5' primer were used in a second PCR of about 7 to 12 cycles. Every cDNA molecule carried a tag from a template-switch adaptor bearing 12 random nucleotides. Via MiXCR, TCRdb re-called the 5' RACE reads, giving one row per CDR3 protein. The table records hundreds of thousands of distinct CDR3 sequences, around 50% of them present only once. This clonotype showed up just once. Its antigen is still unknown. The individuals who served as donors were healthy Caucasians living in Russia, aged roughly 6 to 100. Whole-study results and caveats: Whereas aged donors had fewer naive CD4+ cells, long-lived donors had more of them and higher diversity.

Sequenced input: blood. This sequence was found in a man in his forties or fifties in good health.

As DNA, the CDR3 is TGTGCCAGCAGTTTAGCTGGGATGATGGGAACCGGGGAGCTGTTTTTT. Protein product: CASSLAGMMGTGELFF. The rearrangement links TRBV28 to TRBJ2-2; D uncertain. The CDR3 has 16 residues. The ends were cut back, 2 bases at V and 5 bases at J, with 15 bases in the middle. Germline CDR1 MDHEN, CDR2 SYDVKM.